Listed here are 30 T cell receptor beta chains from one sample, sequenced in a study of identical twins. Each CDR3 protein gets one entry after TCRdb re-called the 5' RACE reads with MiXCR. The repertoire includes a few hundred thousand distinct CDR3 sequences, around 8.8% of them detected once, and around 3% sits in the top ten. These sequences were also reported in another study, on yellow fever vaccine responses in identical twins.

The sample was CD8+ T cells sorted from blood. Receptors originate from a woman younger than 35 in good health.

The table lists this clonotype with a few counts. The rearrangement links TRBV28 to TRBJ1-6; maybe TRBD1 (5 bases). This CDR3 has 15 amino acids. Germline loops: CDR1 MDHEN, CDR2 SYDVKM. V was cut by 6 bases and J by 9 bases, with 18 bases left in between. The CDR3 DNA is TGTGCCAGCAGGGGGCCCGGGCAGGAGGTTTCACCCCTCCACTTT. Its protein product is CASRGPGQEVSPLHF. The variable domain in full, completed from reference TRBV28 and TRBJ1-6, reads DVKVTQSSRYLVKRTGEKVFLECVQDMDHENMFWYRQDPGLGLRLIYFSYDVKMKEKGDIPEGYSVSREKKERFSLILESASTNQTSMYLCASRGPGQEVSPLHFGNGTRLTVT.

This chain links TRBV27 with TRBJ1-6; D may be TRBD1 (6 bases). Germline CDR1 is MNHEY and CDR2 is SMNVEV (reference sequence). The V gene lost 5 bases and the J gene lost 5 bases, with 10 bases spanning the gap. CDR3 length equals 14 residues. CDR3 DNA sequence: TGTGCCAGCAGTATCGGACAGAATAATTCACCCCTCCACTTT. Encoded protein: CASSIGQNNSPLHF.

V and J are TRBV7-9 and TRBJ2-5, with D tentatively TRBD1 (5 bases). The CDR3 contains 15 residues. From germline, CDR1 is SEHNR and CDR2 FQNEAQ (reference sequence). V lost 7 bases to trimming and J lost 5 bases, with 20 bases between them. The CDR3 region has the DNA TGTGCCAGCACCTTGTGGGAACAGGACGGGGAGACCCAGTACTTC. It codes for CASTLWEQDGETQYF.

This clonotype was counted between two and nine times. The rearrangement links TRBV15 to TRBJ2-1; D is perhaps TRBD2 (6 bases). The CDR3 consists of 13 residues. Trimming shortened V by 5 bases and J by 6 bases, and 11 bases separated the two germline ends. Germline CDR1 is LNHNV and CDR2 is YYDKDF (reference sequence). The CDR3 DNA follows: TGTGCCACCAGCGCCGACGGGGGCAATGAGCAGTTCTTC. Translation: CATSADGGNEQFF. Full variable domain (rest looked up from reference TRBV15 and TRBJ2-1): DAMVIQNPRYQVTQFGKPVTLSCSQTLNHNVMYWYQQKSSQAPKLLFHYYDKDFNNEADTPDNFQSRRPNTSFCFLDIRSPGLGDTAMYLCATSADGGNEQFFGPGTRLTVL.

This clonotype was found many times. The V call is TRBV24-1, the J call TRBJ2-5; 8 bases line up with TRBD1. V gave up 5 bases and J gave up 1 base; unmatched junction bases: 8. Germline V CDR1 and CDR2: KGHDR, SFDVKD. CDR3 length equals 16 residues. The CDR3 here is CATSGPWQGAQETQYF. The CDR3 coding sequence is TGTGCCACCAGTGGCCCTTGGCAGGGGGCCCAAGAGACCCAGTACTTC.

This clonotype was picked up many times. V usage is TRBV2 and J usage is TRBJ1-1; tentative D call: TRBD1 (5 bases). V was clipped by 8 bases and J by 5 bases, with 15 bases between them. Per the germline V gene, CDR1 is SNHLY and CDR2 is FYNNEI. The CDR3 is 13 residues long. The CDR3 nucleotides are TGTGCCAGCGTAGGGGACGGGGCGACTGAAGCTTTCTTT. Its protein is CASVGDGATEAFF.

This clonotype was found a few times. The V gene is TRBV3-1, the J gene TRBJ2-7; possible D gene TRBD2, 6 bases. In germline, CDR1 is LGHDT, CDR2 YNNKEL (reference sequence). Trimming cost V 3 bases and J 4 bases, with 10 bases left between them. The length of the CDR3 is 13 residues. CDR3 protein: CASSHGDWYEQYF. The CDR3, as DNA: TGTGCCAGCAGCCATGGGGACTGGTACGAGCAGTACTTC.

This sequence joins TRBV10-3 and TRBJ2-3, with a tentative D call TRBD2 (5 bases). This CDR3 has 14 amino acids. Per the germline V gene, CDR1 is ENHRY and CDR2 is SYGVKD. The ends were cut back, 2 bases at V and 1 base at J, with 7 bases in the middle. The CDR3 DNA reads as TGTGCCATCAGTGAGCACGGGGGCACAGATACGCAGTATTTT. It is translated as CAISEHGGTDTQYF.

V and J are TRBV10-2 and TRBJ1-2, with D hard to call. Germline assignment: CDR1 WSHSY and CDR2 SAAADI. V was clipped by 3 bases and J by 5 bases, with 7 bases between them. CDR3 size: 12 residues. CDR3 bases: TGCGCCAGCAGTGATGTCAGTTATGGCTACACCTTC. This sequence encodes CASSDVSYGYTF.

This clonotype showed up many times. V and J are TRBV24-1 and TRBJ2-1; perhaps TRBD1 as D (6 bases). This CDR3 spans 17 amino acids. V lost 4 bases, J lost 2 bases, and 17 bases lay in between. Germline V gene sequence: CDR1 KGHDR, CDR2 SFDVKD. For the CDR3, the DNA is TGTGCCACCAGTGAGGGGATACAGGGTACGGCCTACAATGAGCAGTTCTTC. It yields the protein CATSEGIQGTAYNEQFF.

This clonotype was counted many times. This sequence joins TRBV29-1 and TRBJ2-2, with D possibly called TRBD1 or TRBD2 (6 bases each). The germline V and J ends were trimmed by 4 bases and 3 bases, with 18 bases remaining between them. This CDR3 region has 16 residues. From germline, CDR1 is SQVTM and CDR2 ANQGSEA. The chain's CDR3 is CSVAPAWGADTGELFF. The CDR3 DNA sequence: TGCAGCGTTGCCCCCGCTTGGGGGGCCGACACCGGGGAGCTGTTTTTT.

The chain carries TRBV4-1 and TRBJ2-1; the D gene is possibly TRBD1 (5 bases). In germline, CDR1 is MGHRA, CDR2 YSYEKL. The CDR3 has 18 residues. Trimming cost V 0 bases and J 4 bases, with 19 bases left between them. The CDR3 reads CASSQEFTGAGFYNEQFF. The DNA for the CDR3 is TGCGCCAGCAGCCAAGAATTCACTGGGGCCGGATTTTACAATGAGCAGTTCTTC.

This clonotype was observed at least ten times. The chain carries TRBV14 and TRBJ1-6; no clear D. V shed 1 base and J shed 0 bases, with 7 bases lying between them. Germline CDR1 is SGHDN and CDR2 is FVKESK. There are 16 residues in the CDR3. CDR3: CASSQAGSSYNSPLHF. CDR3 DNA sequence: TGTGCCAGCAGCCAAGCCGGGAGCTCCTATAATTCACCCCTCCACTTT.

This clonotype was counted only a few times. The genes are TRBV9 and TRBJ1-2, with TRBD1 as a possible D gene (6 bases). This CDR3 is built from 12 residues. CDR1 and CDR2 from the germline V gene are SGDLS and YYNGEE. The V end was cut by 4 bases, the J end by 8 bases, with 12 bases between. The CDR3 reads CASSNRVDGYTF. DNA for the CDR3: TGTGCCAGCAGCAACAGGGTAGACGGCTACACCTTC.

The chain joins TRBV4-3 to TRBJ2-7; 7 bases are a match to TRBD2. Germline V gene data show CDR1 as LGHNA and CDR2 as YSLEER. The CDR3 is made up of 15 amino acids. With 0 bases clipped from V and 3 bases from J, the junction kept 5 bases outside the gene matches. The CDR3 region is CASSQDRDYNYEQYF. CDR3 nucleotide sequence: TGCGCCAGCAGCCAAGATCGGGACTACAACTACGAGCAGTACTTC.

On this clonotype: At one boundary the junction diverges from the germline segment, which might be a read error. The genes are TRBV4-1 and TRBJ2-7, with D unresolved. Germline V gene lookup returns CDR1 MGHRA and CDR2 YSYEKL. The CDR3 extends over 13 amino acids. The CDR3 DNA follows: TGCGCCAACAGCCAACTTACAGACTACGAGCAGTACTTC. It translates to CANSQLTDYEQYF.

The table lists this clonotype with a few counts. The chain is built from TRBV6-5 and TRBJ2-1, with D maybe TRBD1 (6 bases). The V gene lost 4 bases and the J gene lost 5 bases, with 12 bases spanning the gap. Germline V gives CDR1 MNHEY, CDR2 SVGAGI. The CDR3 covers 14 residues. CDR3 sequence: CASSWDTSNNEQFF. In DNA form, the CDR3 reads TGTGCCAGCAGTTGGGACACAAGTAACAATGAGCAGTTCTTC.

This clonotype was observed at least ten times. The gene calls are TRBV5-1 and TRBJ2-2, with D maybe TRBD1 (6 bases). The germline CDR1 and CDR2 sequences are SGHRS and YFSETQ. CDR3 length: 12 amino acids. V was trimmed by 5 bases and J by 4 bases, leaving 6 bases between them. The CDR3 DNA follows: TGCGCCAGCAGGGACAGCACCGGGGAGCTGTTTTTT. This translates into CASRDSTGELFF.

This clonotype was seen more than once but under ten times. CDR3 in DNA: TGTGCCAGCAGCTTATTGGACACGAACACAGATACGCAGTATTTT. It yields the protein CASSLLDTNTDTQYF. V is TRBV5-6 and J is TRBJ2-3; weak D call: TRBD1 (5 bases). This CDR3 has 15 residues. With 2 bases removed from V and 2 bases from J, the gap between germline ends came to 12 bases. The germline CDR1 and CDR2 sequences are SGHDT and YYEEEE. Complete variable domain (other parts from reference TRBV5-6 and TRBJ2-3): DAGVTQSPTHLIKTRGQQVTLRCSPKSGHDTVSWYQQALGQGPQFIFQYYEEEERQRGNFPDRFSGHQFPNYSSELNVNALLLGDSALYLCASSLLDTNTDTQYFGPGTRLTVL.

This clonotype was recorded at least ten times. The chain couples TRBV9 to TRBJ2-7, with a possible D match to TRBD1 (6 bases). CDR3 length: 15 residues. CDR1 and CDR2 from the germline V gene are SGDLS and YYNGEE. V lost 4 bases to trimming and J lost 5 bases, with 19 bases between them. DNA of the CDR3: TGTGCCAGCAGCCCACATAAACAGGGTCCCCACGAGCAGTACTTC. This gives the protein CASSPHKQGPHEQYF. The full variable domain, rest sourced from reference TRBV9 and TRBJ2-7, is DSGVTQTPKHLITATGQRVTLRCSPRSGDLSVYWYQQSLDQGLQFLIQYYNGEERAKGNILERFSAQQFPDLHSELNLSSLELGDSALYFCASSPHKQGPHEQYFGPGTRLTVT.

This clonotype was counted many times. CDR3 in DNA: TGTGCCAGCAGCTTAGTCGGGACTAGCGGGAGGTCCTACAATGAGCAGTTCTTC. Its protein is CASSLVGTSGRSYNEQFF. This sequence joins TRBV11-1 and TRBJ2-1; 15 nucleotides align to TRBD2. J lost 1 base, V lost 1 base, and 2 bases had no gene match. Per germline, CDR1 SGHAT and CDR2 FQDESV (reference sequence). This CDR3 is built from 18 residues. Based on the CDR3 plus reference TRBV11-1 and TRBJ2-1, the full variable domain is EAEVAQSPRYKITEKSQAVAFWCDPISGHATLYWYRQILGQGPELLVQFQDESVVDDSQLPKDRFSAERLKGVDSTLKIQPAELGDSAMYLCASSLVGTSGRSYNEQFFGPGTRLTVL.

On this clonotype: Compared with germline, one end of the junction differs, possibly owing to a read error. This rearrangement joins TRBV5-6 to TRBJ2-2; possibly TRBD2 for D (6 bases). Germline lookup yields CDR1 SGHDT and CDR2 YYEEEE. The CDR3 is 14 amino acids. CDR3 sequence (DNA): TGTGCCAGCAGCCCACGACTCCACGGCGGGGAACTGTTTTTT. Its protein product is CASSPRLHGGELFF.

This clonotype was found many times. The chain couples TRBV10-2 to TRBJ2-3; 7 nucleotides match TRBD2. V shed 4 bases and J 8 bases; nucleotides not matched to a gene: 0. This CDR3 region has 11 residues. CDR1 WSHSY and CDR2 SAAADI come from the germline V gene. In DNA, the CDR3 is TGCGCCAGCAGTGGGGGGGGTACGCAGTATTTT. Protein sequence: CASSGGGTQYF.

This sequence joins TRBV4-1 and TRBJ2-7; TRBD2 aligns across 8 bases. The CDR3 runs to 15 residues. In germline, CDR1 is MGHRA, CDR2 YSYEKL. The ends lost 0 bases at V and 4 bases at J; junction bases unmatched: 5. The CDR3 protein is CASSQDIGGVYEQYF. The CDR3 bases are TGCGCCAGCAGCCAAGACATCGGGGGGGTATACGAGCAGTACTTC.

The V and J genes are TRBV11-2 and TRBJ1-1; TRBD1 agrees at 11 bases. Trimming at V came to 1 base and at J to 7 bases, leaving 11 bases not matched to a gene. Germline V CDR1 and CDR2: SGHAT, FQNNGV. This CDR3 comprises 17 residues. The CDR3 nucleotides read TGTGCCAGCAGCTTAGGCCTCGGCGGACAGGGGGCTAATGAAGCTTTCTTT. Translated: CASSLGLGGQGANEAFF.

The V call is TRBV27, the J call TRBJ2-7, with D unclear. V was cut by 10 bases and J by 2 bases, with 12 bases left in between. The CDR3 covers 12 residues. CDR1 is MNHEY, CDR2 SMNVEV, per germline (reference sequence). CDR3 sequence: CATIADTYEQYF. CDR3 DNA sequence: TGTGCCACTATTGCAGACACCTACGAGCAGTACTTC.

This clonotype appeared a few times. The chain uses TRBV9 and TRBJ2-3; D is undetermined. V was trimmed by 0 bases and J by 5 bases, leaving 7 bases between them. This CDR3 has 13 residues. CDR1 and CDR2 from the germline V gene are SGDLS and YYNGEE. Written as DNA, the CDR3 is TGTGCCAGCAGCGTAGGATTGGGAGATACGCAGTATTTT. Its translation is CASSVGLGDTQYF.

This clonotype was seen only a few times. The V and J genes are TRBV6-6 and TRBJ1-1; 7 bases agree with TRBD1. J gave up 8 bases and V 7 bases, and 4 bases lay outside the gene matches. Germline V CDR1 and CDR2: MNHNY, SVGAGI (reference sequence). CDR3 length: 11 amino acids. In nucleotides, the CDR3 is TGTGCCAGCACCTCGGGACAGGAAGCTTTCTTT. Its translation is CASTSGQEAFF.

This clonotype was seen many times. The gene calls are TRBV13 and TRBJ1-1; perhaps TRBD1 as D (6 bases). The V and J ends lost 5 bases and 2 bases respectively, with 9 bases between them. The CDR3 length is 13 residues. Germline lookup yields CDR1 PRHDT and CDR2 FYEKMQ (reference sequence). CDR3 region: CASSGGGNTEAFF. The CDR3 DNA reads as TGTGCCAGCAGCGGAGGGGGTAACACTGAAGCTTTCTTT.

This clonotype was detected ten times or more. The rearrangement uses TRBV25-1 and TRBJ1-1; D remains ambiguous. The CDR3 has 13 amino acids. Per the germline V gene, CDR1 is MGHDK and CDR2 is SYGVNS. V lost 6 bases to trimming and J lost 4 bases, with 12 bases between them. The CDR3, as DNA: TGTGCCAGCAGGGCTACAGAGGCCACTGAAGCTTTCTTT. Protein product: CASRATEATEAFF.